The clone carrying this T cell receptor (beta chain) was observed a single time. Naive CD4+ cells were CD45RA-selected; the remaining cells were memory. CDR1 is MDHEN and CDR2 is SYDVKM in the germline V gene. V gave up 7 bases and J gave up 5 bases, with 8 bases separating them. The CDR3 sequence is 11 residues long. Study processing details: ImmunoSEQ output lacked quality scores and full-length reads, limiting matched filtering. Repertoires were generated with immunoSEQ multiplex PCR, while TCRdb's copy carries only in-frame clones and drops some. That table is the source of V, J and clone size, and D and trimming were worked out from the DNA. This sample yields about 640,000 clones, of which about two thirds are seen a single time; approximately 1.8% belongs to the top ten. This sample was included in a study of shared clonotypes between healthy human individuals.

The rearrangement uses TRBV28 and TRBJ1-1; D is unresolved. The material sequenced was memory CD4+ T cells sorted from blood. As to subset: CD45RA-negative fraction. The clonotype originates from a woman between 25 and 40 years old in good health. CDR3 amino acids: CASTLGTEAFF. The CDR3, as DNA: TGTGCCAGCACCCTCGGGACTGAAGCTTTCTTT.